This entry describes one T cell receptor beta chain. Its antigen is still unknown. A J-beta primer mix and a sample-barcoded 5' primer were used in a second PCR of roughly 7 to 12 cycles. One entry per CDR3 protein results from TCRdb running MiXCR on the 5' RACE reads. Among about a million distinct CDR3 sequences listed, around 49% were seen once. The source of the sample is a study of blood T cells in healthy people across ages. Whole-study findings and limits: TCR beta diversity was tightly associated with the proportion of naive T cells.

The CDR3 has 12 residues. V lost 10 bases, J lost 5 bases, and 12 bases lay in between. Per the germline V gene, CDR1 is MNHEY and CDR2 is SMNVEV (reference sequence). This receptor was taken from a man under 40 in good health. The chain carries TRBV27 and TRBJ1-5; D possibly corresponds to TRBD1 (5 bases). The sample was blood. The CDR3, as DNA: TGTGCCATCGGGGACCCTGATCAGCCCCAGCATTTT. It specifies CAIGDPDQPQHF.